These 28 T cell receptor beta chains were all obtained from the same sample, sequenced in a study of blood T cells in healthy people across ages. Primed by a sample-barcoded 5' primer and a J-beta primer mix, a second PCR proceeded for roughly 7 to 11 cycles. In TCRdb, the 5' RACE reads were re-called with MiXCR into one record per CDR3 protein. The table shows more than 650,000 distinct CDR3 sequences, with approximately 21% occurring only once. Sequencing was carried out using blood. These receptors were collected from a man aged 70-80 years in good health.

This clonotype was observed a single time. The V and J genes are TRBV12-3 or TRBV12-4 and TRBJ1-4, with unresolved D. V dropped 1 base and J dropped 6 bases, with 12 bases sitting between them. CDR3 size: 15 residues. The CDR3 region is CASSLGALNDEKLFF. Here the CDR3 DNA reads TGTGCCAGCAGTTTAGGGGCCTTGAACGATGAAAAACTGTTTTTT.

The chain employs TRBV7-8 and TRBJ2-7, with TRBD2 matching 9 bases. Germline lookup yields CDR1 SGHVS and CDR2 FQNEAQ. The ends lost 1 base at V and 4 bases at J; junction bases unmatched: 8. CDR3 length: 16 residues. CDR3 region: CASSLEGLAGYYEQYF. The CDR3 nucleotides read TGTGCCAGCAGCTTAGAAGGCCTAGCGGGGTATTACGAGCAGTACTTC.

The chain couples TRBV4-2 to TRBJ2-3; no definite D call. The germline V gene encodes CDR1 LGHNA and CDR2 YNFKEQ. This CDR3 region has 14 residues. V shed 6 bases and J shed 2 bases, with 12 bases lying between them. CDR3: CASSPFSHTDTQYF. The CDR3 DNA reads as TGTGCCAGCAGTCCATTCTCCCACACAGATACGCAGTATTTT.

This clonotype was detected a few times. The J gene is TRBJ1-6, the V gene TRBV7-9; TRBD1 might be the D (6 bases). The germline gives CDR1 SEHNR, CDR2 FQNEAQ (reference sequence). V was pared by 3 bases and J by 9 bases, with 9 bases between. This CDR3 region has 13 residues. DNA of the CDR3: TGTGCCAGCAGCTTCACAGGGTCTTCACCCCTCCACTTT. It yields the protein CASSFTGSSPLHF.

This sequence joins TRBV5-1 and TRBJ1-2; D not resolved. V dropped 2 bases and J dropped 0 bases, with 11 bases sitting between them. Per germline, CDR1 SGHRS and CDR2 YFSETQ. This CDR3 comprises 15 residues. The CDR3 bases are TGCGCCAGCAGCTTCAACAAGGCCGCTAACTATGGCTACACCTTC. It yields the protein CASSFNKAANYGYTF.

The chain joins TRBV12-3 or TRBV12-4 to TRBJ1-1; 10 positions match TRBD1. The junction had 5 bases not matched to a gene; V was cut back by 1 base and J by 3 bases. The CDR3 consists of 16 residues. The CDR3 sequence is CASSLVGQGEYTEAFF. In DNA, the CDR3 is TGTGCCAGCAGTTTAGTTGGACAGGGGGAGTACACTGAAGCTTTCTTT.

The chain couples TRBV29-1 to TRBJ2-1, with D perhaps matching TRBD1 or TRBD2 (5 bases each). V dropped 4 bases and J dropped 7 bases, with 17 bases sitting between them. This CDR3 is built from 14 residues. Looked up from germline, CDR1 is SQVTM and CDR2 is ANQGSEA. The CDR3, as DNA: TGCAGCGTTGTCATTAGTTCGGGGCTGAATGAGCAGTTCTTC. Translating it yields CSVVISSGLNEQFF.

This chain links TRBV4-3 with TRBJ2-7, with TRBD2 matching 7 bases. Germline V lookup: CDR1 LGHNA, CDR2 YSLEER. This CDR3 spans 15 amino acids. The V gene end was trimmed by 4 bases and the J gene end by 6 bases; junction bases not matched to a gene: 12. The CDR3 nucleotides are TGCGCCAGCAGCCCGAATGGACTAGTTTCTTCCGAGCAGTACTTC. This encodes CASSPNGLVSSEQYF.

This chain uses TRBV11-2 with TRBJ2-4; 8 nucleotides match TRBD1. Germline V lookup: CDR1 SGHAT, CDR2 FQNNGV. Trimming cost V 5 bases and J 2 bases; bases outside gene matches: 5. The CDR3 has 15 amino acids. CDR3: CASSPRTGSKNIQYF. CDR3 in DNA: TGTGCCAGCAGCCCTAGGACAGGGTCCAAAAACATTCAGTACTTC.

The chain recombines TRBV5-1 with TRBJ1-6; D call uncertain. This CDR3 spans 15 amino acids. The germline V and J ends were trimmed by 0 bases and 8 bases, with 12 bases remaining between them. Germline CDR1 and CDR2: SGHRS and YFSETQ. The CDR3 DNA sequence: TGCGCCAGCAGCTTGGTAGGGATTGAGGATTCACCCCTCCACTTT. This sequence encodes CASSLVGIEDSPLHF.

The rearrangement links TRBV7-2 to TRBJ2-1; 9 nucleotides align to TRBD2. V was clipped by 5 bases and J by 6 bases; unmatched bases: 8. CDR1 is SGHTA, CDR2 FQGNSA, per germline. The CDR3 sequence is 15 residues long. The DNA of the CDR3 is TGTGCCAGCAGCCCAAGCGGGGGGAGAGTCAATGAGCAGTTCTTC. Residues: CASSPSGGRVNEQFF.

This clonotype was counted only a few times. J is TRBJ2-7 and V is TRBV20-1; 10 nucleotides match TRBD2. The V segment lost 4 bases and the J segment 4 bases; nucleotides outside the gene matches: 4. The V gene's germline CDR1 is DFQATT and CDR2 SNEGSKA (reference sequence). The CDR3 is 13 amino acids. In DNA, the CDR3 is TGCAGTGCTATAGCGGGGGGTCTGTACGAGCAGTACTTC. Translation: CSAIAGGLYEQYF.

The sample holds a few counts of this clonotype. The chain joins TRBV5-1 to TRBJ2-5, with D possibly called TRBD1 or TRBD2 (5 bases each). TRBJ2-7 matches the DNA end more closely, so the J call is doubtful. Germline V lookup: CDR1 SGHRS, CDR2 YFSETQ. The CDR3 contains 14 residues. The CDR3 DNA is TGCGCCAGCAGCTTGGAGGGGAGTTTGGACGAGCAGTACGTC. Translated: CASSLEGSLDEQYV.

This clonotype was counted a few times. V usage is TRBV7-2 and J usage is TRBJ2-6; D tentatively fits TRBD1 or TRBD2 (5 bases each). This CDR3 spans 17 amino acids. V lost 6 bases, J lost 1 base, and 16 bases lay in between. The germline V gene encodes CDR1 SGHTA and CDR2 FQGNSA. This chain's CDR3 is CASSLTGARSGANVLTF. For the CDR3, the DNA is TGTGCCAGCAGTCTCACCGGGGCTCGGTCTGGGGCCAACGTCCTGACTTTC.

The chain uses TRBV27 and TRBJ2-5, with TRBD2 matching 10 bases. With the DNA end fitting TRBJ2-1 better, the J assignment may be wrong. CDR1 MNHEY and CDR2 SMNVEV come from the germline V gene (reference sequence). The CDR3 covers 13 residues. The CDR3 DNA follows: TGTGCCAGCAGTGCCCGACTAGCGGGTGTGCAGTTCTTC. This translates into CASSARLAGVQFF.

Notes on this clonotype: Relative to the germline gene, one junction end is altered; a read error may explain this. The gene calls are TRBV29-1 and TRBJ1-5; D is undetermined. The CDR3 totals 13 residues. Germline assignment: CDR1 SQVTM and CDR2 ANQGSEA. The CDR3: CGVEAGFGQPQHF. DNA of the CDR3: TGCGGCGTTGAAGCCGGGTTTGGGCAGCCCCAGCATTTT.

The genes are TRBV12-3 or TRBV12-4 and TRBJ2-5; 7 bases line up with TRBD2. CDR3 length: 16 residues. J gave up 1 base and V 6 bases, and 11 bases lay outside the gene matches. CDR3 in amino acids: CASSPRPGLLQETQYF. CDR3 coding DNA: TGTGCCAGCAGCCCCCGACCGGGACTACTCCAAGAGACCCAGTACTTC.

This clonotype was observed a few times. The chain is built from TRBV3-1 and TRBJ2-3; D unresolved. V was shortened by 1 base and J by 2 bases, with 7 bases between the two germline ends. The CDR3 is 14 residues long. In germline, CDR1 is LGHDT, CDR2 YNNKEL (reference sequence). The CDR3 coding sequence is TGTGCCAGCAGCCAAGCGGACCACACAGATACGCAGTATTTT. Its translation is CASSQADHTDTQYF.

This chain joins TRBV6-4 and TRBJ1-6; no clear D. The CDR3 is 14 residues long. The germline gives CDR1 MRHNA, CDR2 SNTAGT. V dropped 6 bases and J dropped 5 bases, with 11 bases sitting between them. CDR3 nucleotide sequence: TGTGCCAGCAGCCCCGAGTTGGATAATTCACCCCTCCACTTT. It codes for CASSPELDNSPLHF.

Ten or more counts support this clonotype. The chain couples TRBV27 to TRBJ1-6, with no clear D. V lost 0 bases to trimming and J lost 13 bases, with 10 bases between them. This CDR3 region has 13 residues. Germline lookup yields CDR1 MNHEY and CDR2 SMNVEV (reference sequence). The CDR3 nucleotides are TGTGCCAGCAGTTTATCTGTTATCGGGCCCCTCCACTTT. Its translation is CASSLSVIGPLHF.

V is TRBV20-1 and J is TRBJ1-1; D call uncertain. CDR1 DFQATT and CDR2 SNEGSKA come from the germline V gene (reference sequence). The V end was cut by 2 bases, the J end by 2 bases, with 15 bases between. The CDR3 covers 15 residues. The CDR3 coding sequence is TGCAGTGCTAGAATTTGGCTTACAATAAACACTGAAGCTTTCTTT. Its protein product is CSARIWLTINTEAFF.

In its sample, this clonotype was seen many times. V gene TRBV7-9 combines with J gene TRBJ2-1, with 12 bases lining up with TRBD2. Losses at the gene ends were 5 bases for V and 6 bases for J; bases not matched to a gene: 8. The germline V gene encodes CDR1 SEHNR and CDR2 FQNEAQ (reference sequence). The CDR3 loop spans 16 amino acids. The CDR3 region is CASSPPSGGAFNEQFF. In DNA form, the CDR3 reads TGTGCCAGCAGCCCGCCTAGCGGGGGGGCGTTCAATGAGCAGTTCTTC.

This chain connects TRBV12-3 or TRBV12-4 to TRBJ1-1, with 10 bases matching TRBD1. The CDR3 spans 15 residues. The V gene end was trimmed by 6 bases and the J gene end by 5 bases; junction bases not matched to a gene: 9. CDR3 DNA sequence: TGTGCCAGCAGACCCCCCGGGACAGGGGTGACTGAAGCTTTCTTT. It translates to CASRPPGTGVTEAFF.

This clonotype was picked up many times. V is TRBV12-5 and J is TRBJ1-1; no clear D. This CDR3 is 11 amino acids long. Germline lookup yields CDR1 LGHNT and CDR2 FRNRAP. V was shortened by 1 base and J by 8 bases, with 5 bases between the two germline ends. CDR3 protein: CASGLDSEAFF. The CDR3 nucleotides are TGTGCTAGTGGTTTGGACAGCGAAGCTTTCTTT.

The rearrangement joins TRBV9 to TRBJ2-6; D is undetermined. Looked up from germline, CDR1 is SGDLS and CDR2 is YYNGEE. The CDR3 is 15 amino acids. V lost 3 bases to trimming and J lost 0 bases, with 7 bases between them. CDR3 amino acids: CASSEYSSGANVLTF. As DNA, the CDR3 is TGTGCCAGCAGCGAATACAGCTCTGGGGCCAACGTCCTGACTTTC.

This chain uses TRBV6-2 or TRBV6-3 with TRBJ1-2; weak D call: TRBD1 (5 bases). V lost 10 bases, J lost 5 bases, and 20 bases lay in between. The CDR3 runs 14 residues. Germline lookup yields CDR1 MNHEY and CDR2 SVGEGT. Written as DNA, the CDR3 is TGTGCCACAGTCGATCCGGGGCCTAGGTATGGCTACACCTTC. This encodes CATVDPGPRYGYTF.

The chain recombines TRBV5-1 with TRBJ2-1; 10 bases line up with TRBD2. Germline values: CDR1 SGHRS, CDR2 YFSETQ. The junction had 1 base not matched to a gene; V was cut back by 2 bases and J by 5 bases. This CDR3 region has 14 residues. The DNA of the CDR3 is TGCGCCAGCAGCTTTCTAGCGGGGGACAATGAGCAGTTCTTC. Translation gives CASSFLAGDNEQFF.

This chain joins TRBV20-1 and TRBJ2-1, with TRBD1 as a possible D gene (6 bases). This CDR3 spans 14 amino acids. Per the germline V gene, CDR1 is DFQATT and CDR2 is SNEGSKA (reference sequence). CDR3 DNA: TGCAGCTCGGCGCAGGGGTTCTCCTACAATGAGCAGTTCTTC. Protein product: CSSAQGFSYNEQFF.